The TCR beta chain under discussion was sequenced for a study of blood T cell repertoires in COVID-19. Original processing methods: How many nucleated cells were present was estimated from reference gene primer amplification. Data came from immunoSEQ multiplex PCR; TCRdb stores just in-frame clones and leaves some out. The DNA gave D and trimming, while V, J and clone size come from that table. The table lists some 250,000 clones, less than 90% of them singletons, with 4.2% in the top ten. The clonotype was recovered from a man between 60 and 75 years old with acute or convalescent COVID-19. Sample: peripheral blood.

The CDR3 bases are TGCGCCAGCAGCTCTGCAGCGGCCTTGGACTACAATGAGCAGTTCTTC. Encoded protein: CASSSAAALDYNEQFF. This chain uses TRBV5-1 with TRBJ2-1; maybe TRBD2 (5 bases). The CDR3 sequence is 16 residues long. Trimming removed 3 bases at V and 3 bases at J, with 16 bases between. The germline gives CDR1 SGHRS, CDR2 YFSETQ.